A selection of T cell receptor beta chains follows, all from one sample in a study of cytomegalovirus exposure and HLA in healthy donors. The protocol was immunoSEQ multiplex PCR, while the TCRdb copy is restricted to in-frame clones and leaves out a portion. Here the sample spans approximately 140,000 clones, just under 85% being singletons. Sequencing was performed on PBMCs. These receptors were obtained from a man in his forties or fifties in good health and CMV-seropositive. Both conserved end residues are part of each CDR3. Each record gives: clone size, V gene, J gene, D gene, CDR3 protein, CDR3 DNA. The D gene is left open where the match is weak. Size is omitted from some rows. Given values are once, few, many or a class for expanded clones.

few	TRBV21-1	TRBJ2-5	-	CASSKAGTRQETQYF	TGTGCCAGCAGCAAAGCTGGGACTAGGCAAGAGACCCAGTACTTC
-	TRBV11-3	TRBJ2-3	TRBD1	CASSGGTGLSFDTQYF	TGTGCCAGCAGCGGCGGGACAGGGTTGAGCTTCGATACGCAGTATTTT
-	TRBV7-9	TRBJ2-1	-	CASSQIQGISYNEQFF	TGTGCCAGCAGCCAGATACAGGGTATTTCCTACAATGAGCAGTTCTTC
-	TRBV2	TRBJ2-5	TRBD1	CASWGQVQETQYF	TGTGCCAGCTGGGGACAGGTCCAAGAGACCCAGTACTTC
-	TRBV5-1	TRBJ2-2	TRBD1	CASSLVGGVNTGELFF	TGCGCCAGCAGCTTGGTAGGGGGCGTTAACACCGGGGAGCTGTTTTTT
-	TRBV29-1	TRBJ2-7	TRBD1	CSAGQGNYEQYF	TGCAGCGCTGGACAGGGTAACTACGAGCAGTACTTC
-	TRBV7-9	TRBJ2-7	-	CASSSGMTSYEQYF	TGTGCCAGCAGCTCAGGGATGACCTCCTACGAGCAGTACTTC
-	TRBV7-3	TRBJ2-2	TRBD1	CASSSGQGSRGTGELFF	TGTGCCAGCAGCTCGGGACAGGGCTCACGGGGAACCGGGGAGCTGTTTTTT
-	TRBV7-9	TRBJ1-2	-	CASSLDGGHLYGYTF	TGTGCCAGCAGCTTAGACGGGGGGCATCTCTATGGCTACACCTTC
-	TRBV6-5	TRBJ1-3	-	CASRNQGNTIYF	TGTGCCAGCAGGAATCAGGGAAACACCATATATTTT
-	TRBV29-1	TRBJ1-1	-	CSVGNSGETEAFF	TGCAGCGTGGGAAATTCAGGGGAGACTGAAGCTTTCTTT
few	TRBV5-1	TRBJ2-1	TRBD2	CASSLRGSGRIFGGHEQFF	TGCGCCAGCAGCTTGAGGGGTAGCGGGAGGATTTTCGGAGGCCATGAGCAGTTCTTC
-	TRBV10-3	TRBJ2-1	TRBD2	CAISESGRGQLNNEQFF	TGTGCCATCAGTGAGTCTGGGAGGGGCCAGCTAAACAATGAGCAGTTCTTC
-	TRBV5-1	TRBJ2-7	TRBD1	CASSLEQGARNEQYF	TGCGCCAGCAGCTTGGAACAGGGGGCGCGCAACGAGCAGTACTTC
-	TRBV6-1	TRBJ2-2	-	CASSSGNTGELFF	TGTGCCAGCAGTTCCGGGAACACCGGGGAGCTGTTTTTT
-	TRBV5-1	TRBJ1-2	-	CASSLWTTHYGYTF	TGCGCCAGCAGCTTGTGGACAACCCACTATGGCTACACCTTC
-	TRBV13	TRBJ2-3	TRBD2	CASSTTSGSTDTQYF	TGTGCCAGCAGCACGACTAGCGGCAGCACAGATACGCAGTATTTT
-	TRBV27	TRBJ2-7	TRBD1	CASRGTGGPYEQYF	TGTGCCAGCAGAGGGACAGGGGGCCCCTACGAGCAGTACTTC
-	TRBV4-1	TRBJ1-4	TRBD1	CASSQDGTGGEKLFF	TGCGCCAGCAGCCAAGATGGGACAGGGGGTGAAAAACTGTTTTTT
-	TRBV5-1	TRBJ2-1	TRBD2	CASSLGGTNVGDEQFF	TGCGCCAGCAGCTTGGGGGGGACTAACGTTGGGGATGAGCAGTTCTTC
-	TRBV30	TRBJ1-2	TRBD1	CAWSFKGAGGYTF	TGTGCCTGGAGTTTTAAGGGGGCGGGTGGCTACACCTTC
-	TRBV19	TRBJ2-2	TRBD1	CASSKYRGEDTGELFF	TGTGCCAGTAGCAAATACAGGGGGGAGGACACCGGGGAGCTGTTTTTT
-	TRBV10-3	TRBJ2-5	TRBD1	CAISESSVTGSRETQYF	TGTGCCATCAGTGAGTCCTCCGTGACAGGGTCCAGGGAGACCCAGTACTTC
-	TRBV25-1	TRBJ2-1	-	CASSARDGSSYNEQFF	TGTGCCAGCAGTGCCCGGGACGGGAGCTCCTACAATGAGCAGTTCTTC
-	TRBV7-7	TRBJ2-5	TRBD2	CASSRNGLGRETQYF	TGTGCTAGCAGTCGCAACGGACTAGGGCGAGAGACCCAGTACTTC
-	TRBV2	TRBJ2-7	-	CASTHPTGSMEQYF	TGTGCCAGCACCCACCCGACAGGTTCGATGGAGCAGTACTTC
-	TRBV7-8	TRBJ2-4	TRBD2	CASSQGLARKNIQYF	TGTGCCAGCAGCCAAGGACTAGCTAGGAAAAACATTCAGTACTTC
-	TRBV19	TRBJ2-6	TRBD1	CASSIGTGNSGANVLTF	TGTGCCAGTAGTATTGGGACAGGTAACTCTGGGGCCAACGTCCTGACTTTC
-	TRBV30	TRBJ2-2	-	CAWSTGLATGELFF	TGTGCCTGGAGCACTGGCCTAGCTACCGGGGAGCTGTTTTTT
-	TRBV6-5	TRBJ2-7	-	CASSYVGAGGDEQYF	TGTGCCAGCAGTTACGTCGGGGCCGGCGGGGACGAGCAGTACTTC
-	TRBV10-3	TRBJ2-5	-	CAIGALTMGAQETQYF	TGTGCCATCGGTGCCCTCACGATGGGGGCACAAGAGACCCAGTACTTC
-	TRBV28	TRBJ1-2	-	CASSALGGAYGYTF	TGTGCCAGCAGTGCCCTGGGGGGGGCTTATGGCTACACCTTC
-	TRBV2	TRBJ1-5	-	CATGGGHRSNQPQHF	TGTGCCACCGGGGGGGGACATAGAAGCAATCAGCCCCAGCATTTT
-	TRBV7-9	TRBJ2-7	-	CASSPAGSSYEQYF	TGTGCCAGCAGCCCGGCGGGCTCGTCGTACGAGCAGTACTTC
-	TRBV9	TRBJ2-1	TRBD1	CASSGQGFAYNEQFF	TGTGCCAGCAGCGGACAGGGTTTCGCCTACAATGAGCAGTTCTTC
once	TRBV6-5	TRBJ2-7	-	CASSSGGAGRYEQYF	TGTGCCAGCAGTTCCGGAGGGGCAGGGAGGTACGAGCAGTACTTC
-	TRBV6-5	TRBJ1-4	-	CASSSGGLANEKLFF	TGTGCCAGCTCCTCGGGGGGGCTGGCTAATGAAAAACTGTTTTTT
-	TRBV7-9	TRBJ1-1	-	CASSLEMAWPEAFF	TGTGCCAGCAGCTTAGAAATGGCTTGGCCTGAAGCTTTCTTT
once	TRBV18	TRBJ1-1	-	CASSRDTYTEAFF	TGTGCCAGCTCCCGGGACACTTACACTGAAGCTTTCTTT
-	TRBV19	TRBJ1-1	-	CASSIGRFTEAFF	TGTGCCAGTAGTATAGGGAGGTTCACGGAAGCTTTCTTT
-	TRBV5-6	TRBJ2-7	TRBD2	CASSPGLAYEQYF	TGTGCCAGCAGCCCAGGACTAGCCTACGAGCAGTACTTC
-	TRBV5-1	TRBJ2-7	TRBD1	CASSPDRVRKQYF	TGCGCCAGCAGCCCGGACAGGGTAAGGAAGCAGTACTTC
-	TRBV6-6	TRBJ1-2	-	CASLGQSNYGYTF	TGTGCCAGCCTCGGACAGTCTAACTATGGCTACACCTTC
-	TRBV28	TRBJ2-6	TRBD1	CASSSIGQGISGANVLTF	TGTGCCAGCAGCAGTATCGGACAGGGGATCTCTGGGGCCAACGTCCTGACTTTC
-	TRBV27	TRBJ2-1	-	CASSLSAGHHNEQFF	TGTGCCAGCAGTTTATCAGCAGGGCACCACAATGAGCAGTTCTTC
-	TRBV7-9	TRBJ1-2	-	CASTPRRENYGYTF	TGTGCCAGCACGCCGCGGAGAGAAAACTATGGCTACACCTTC
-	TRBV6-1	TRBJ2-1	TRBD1	CASSPRTGNNEQFF	TGTGCCAGCAGTCCCCGGACAGGGAACAATGAGCAGTTCTTC
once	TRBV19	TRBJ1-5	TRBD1	CASSKSGQGNQPQHF	TGTGCCAGTAGTAAGTCCGGACAGGGCAATCAGCCCCAGCATTTT
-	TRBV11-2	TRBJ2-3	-	CASSLDISTDTQYF	TGTGCCAGCAGCTTAGATATCAGCACAGATACGCAGTATTTT
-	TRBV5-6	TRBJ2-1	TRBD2	CASSSGTMRHEQFF	TGTGCCAGCAGCTCGGGGACTATGCGTCATGAGCAGTTCTTC
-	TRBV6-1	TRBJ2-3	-	CASTDRGGADTQYF	TGTGCCAGCACTGACAGGGGAGGGGCAGATACGCAGTATTTT
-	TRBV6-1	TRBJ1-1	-	CASTWAGAEAFF	TGTGCCAGCACTTGGGCGGGGGCTGAAGCTTTCTTT
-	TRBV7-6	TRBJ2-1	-	CASSLVLSSYNEQFF	TGTGCCAGCAGCTTAGTCTTGAGCTCCTACAATGAGCAGTTCTTC
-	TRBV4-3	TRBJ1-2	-	CASSQTGVYGYTF	TGCGCCAGCAGCCAGACAGGAGTTTATGGCTACACCTTC
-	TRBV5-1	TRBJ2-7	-	CASSLGGTESYEQYF	TGCGCCAGCAGCTTGGGGGGGACTGAGTCCTACGAGCAGTACTTC
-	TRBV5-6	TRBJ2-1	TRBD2	CASSPLAGGPYNEQFF	TGTGCCAGCAGCCCCTTAGCGGGGGGCCCATACAATGAGCAGTTCTTC
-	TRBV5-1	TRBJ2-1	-	CASKKGGDNEQFF	TGCGCCAGCAAAAAAGGGGGTGACAATGAGCAGTTCTTC
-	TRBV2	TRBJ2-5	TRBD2	CASRVKGGTREQYF	TGTGCCAGCAGGGTGAAGGGAGGGACGCGTGAGCAGTACTTC
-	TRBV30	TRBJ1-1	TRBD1	CAWMVTDRDNGEAFF	TGTGCCTGGATGGTCACGGACAGGGATAACGGTGAAGCTTTCTTT